The present entry profiles one T cell receptor (beta chain) with its context. Germline V CDR1 and CDR2: LGHNA, YSLEER. CDR3 length: 13 amino acids. V gave up 0 bases and J gave up 6 bases, with 5 bases separating them. TCRbeta library preparation incorporated unique molecular identifiers. TCRdb reprocessed the PCR reads via MiXCR and lists one record per CDR3 protein. Here the sample spans about 340,000 distinct CDR3 sequences, about an eighth being singletons. The sample belongs to a study of T-cell reconstitution after alpha-beta-depleted transplantation in children. The sample in question was PBMCs, obtained from the stem cell graft. J is TRBJ2-2 and V is TRBV4-3; D remains ambiguous. The receptor was isolated from a human donor who donated a stem cell graft to a child with Fanconi anemia. CDR3 bases: TGCGCCAGCAGCCAAGAAGTATCCGGGGAGCTGTTTTTT. Amino acid sequence: CASSQEVSGELFF.